What follows are 11 T cell receptor beta chains derived from one specimen sequenced in a study of radiotherapy plus CTLA-4 blockade in lung cancer. Repertoires were generated with immunoSEQ multiplex PCR, while TCRdb's copy carries only in-frame clones and drops some. The sample carries 30,000 to 45,000 clones, 70% to 75% recorded once. The source was peripheral blood, collected from a patient treated with radiotherapy plus ipilimumab. The source of these receptors is a human donor with non-small cell lung cancer who had stable disease on radiotherapy plus ipilimumab.

There are a few counts of this clone. The chain joins TRBV6-1 to TRBJ1-2, with 7 nucleotides matching TRBD1. The CDR3 has 14 amino acids. The V segment lost 5 bases and the J segment 6 bases; nucleotides outside the gene matches: 9. Per the germline V gene, CDR1 is MNHNS and CDR2 is SASEGT. CDR3 in amino acids: CASSSGTAADGYTF. The CDR3 nucleotides are TGTGCCAGCAGTTCCGGGACAGCGGCCGATGGCTACACCTTC.

This clone came up a few times. The sample contains more than one DNA sequence encoding this CDR3. The chain links TRBV19 to TRBJ2-2; a weak D match, TRBD1 (5 bases). The CDR3 loop spans 12 amino acids. V lost 6 bases to trimming and J lost 6 bases, with 8 bases between them. The germline gives CDR1 LNHDA, CDR2 SQIVND (reference sequence). CDR3 sequence: CASRSGPGELFF. The CDR3 nucleotides are TGTGCCAGTAGGTCAGGGCCCGGGGAGCTGTTTTTT.

V gene TRBV6-1 combines with J gene TRBJ1-6; D is possibly TRBD1 (6 bases). Germline V CDR1 and CDR2: MNHNS, SASEGT. The CDR3 spans 14 residues. V gave up 6 bases and J gave up 3 bases, with 9 bases separating them. The CDR3 coding sequence is TGTGCCAGCAGGGGGACACTCTATAATTCACCCCTCCACTTT. Its translation: CASRGTLYNSPLHF.

The genes are TRBV21-1 and TRBJ1-5; the table's D call, TRBD1, was not checked against the DNA. TRBV21-1 is tagged as a pseudogene. The CDR3 loop spans 18 amino acids. Here the CDR3 DNA reads TGTGCCAGCAGCCCCCGGAGAGTAGGGGGCTTTGTAGATCAGCCCCAGCATTTT. Translation: CASSPRRVGGFVDQPQHF.

This clone was counted a few times. The gene calls are TRBV5-1 and TRBJ2-7; D unclear. This CDR3 contains 11 residues. CDR1 is SGHRS and CDR2 is YFSETQ in the germline V gene. V lost 3 bases, J lost 3 bases, and 4 bases lay in between. CDR3 amino acids: CASSSFYEQYF. CDR3 nucleotides: TGCGCCAGCAGCTCATTCTACGAGCAGTACTTC.

The chain joins TRBV6-6 to TRBJ2-1; 8 bases fit TRBD1. This CDR3 contains 15 residues. Germline V gene sequence: CDR1 MNHNY, CDR2 SVGAGI (reference sequence). The V gene end was trimmed by 6 bases and the J gene end by 0 bases; junction bases not matched to a gene: 4. For the CDR3, the DNA is TGTGCCAGCAGCCGACAGGGGACCTCCTACAATGAGCAGTTCTTC. It translates to CASSRQGTSYNEQFF.

This clone was observed a handful of times. The rearrangement uses TRBV6-6 and TRBJ2-3; TRBD1 matches 7 bases. Germline trimming cut 5 bases from V and 1 base from J; bases unmatched to any gene: 9. This CDR3 is 16 amino acids long. Per the germline V gene, CDR1 is MNHNY and CDR2 is SVGAGI (reference sequence). CDR3 coding DNA: TGTGCCAGCAGTCCTTCGACAGGGCTAGGCACAGATACGCAGTATTTT. Amino acid sequence: CASSPSTGLGTDTQYF.

This rearrangement joins TRBV15 to TRBJ1-2, with a weak D call TRBD1 (6 bases). The V end was cut by 4 bases, the J end by 4 bases, with 25 bases between. Germline lookup yields CDR1 LNHNV and CDR2 YYDKDF (reference sequence). The CDR3 runs 18 residues. The CDR3 protein is CATSKDRRTVLEGYGYTF. As DNA, the CDR3 is TGTGCCACCAGCAAAGATAGGAGGACAGTTCTAGAGGGCTATGGCTACACCTTC.

This rearrangement joins TRBV11-2 to TRBJ1-2, with D perhaps matching TRBD1 (6 bases). Trimming removed 4 bases at V and 0 bases at J, with 12 bases between. Germline CDR1 SGHAT, CDR2 FQNNGV. This CDR3 has 15 residues. The CDR3, as DNA: TGTGCCAGCAGCTCCGGACAGCTCACTAACTATGGCTACACCTTC. It encodes CASSSGQLTNYGYTF.

This rearrangement joins TRBV28 to TRBJ2-2; TRBD1 might be the D (6 bases). Trimming cost V 4 bases and J 0 bases, with 12 bases left between them. Germline V gives CDR1 MDHEN, CDR2 SYDVKM. This CDR3 comprises 16 residues. The CDR3 loop is CASSYWTVTNTGELFF. The CDR3 DNA is TGTGCCAGCAGTTACTGGACAGTGACGAACACCGGGGAGCTGTTTTTT.

V and J are TRBV9 and TRBJ2-3, with a possible D match to TRBD1 (5 bases). This CDR3 spans 14 amino acids. The germline V and J ends were trimmed by 0 bases and 4 bases, with 9 bases remaining between them. Germline V gene sequence: CDR1 SGDLS, CDR2 YYNGEE. The CDR3 nucleotides are TGTGCCAGCAGCGTAGGGCAGGGCGCAGATACGCAGTATTTT. Encoded protein: CASSVGQGADTQYF.